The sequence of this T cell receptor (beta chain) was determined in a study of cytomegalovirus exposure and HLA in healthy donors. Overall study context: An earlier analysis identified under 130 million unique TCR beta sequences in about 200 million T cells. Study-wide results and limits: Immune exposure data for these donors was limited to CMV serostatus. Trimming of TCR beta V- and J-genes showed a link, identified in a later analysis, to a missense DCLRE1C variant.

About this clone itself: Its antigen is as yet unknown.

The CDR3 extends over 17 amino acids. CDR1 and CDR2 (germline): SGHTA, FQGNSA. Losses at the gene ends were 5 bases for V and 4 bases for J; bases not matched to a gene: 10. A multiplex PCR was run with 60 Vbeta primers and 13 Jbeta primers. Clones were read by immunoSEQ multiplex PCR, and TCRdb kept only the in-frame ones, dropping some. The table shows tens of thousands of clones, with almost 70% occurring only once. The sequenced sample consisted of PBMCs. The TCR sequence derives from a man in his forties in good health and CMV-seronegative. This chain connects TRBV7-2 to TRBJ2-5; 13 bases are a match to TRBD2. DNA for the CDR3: TGTGCCAGCAGCGAACGACTAGCGGGGGGTGGAGGAGAGACCCAGTACTTC. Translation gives CASSERLAGGGGETQYF.